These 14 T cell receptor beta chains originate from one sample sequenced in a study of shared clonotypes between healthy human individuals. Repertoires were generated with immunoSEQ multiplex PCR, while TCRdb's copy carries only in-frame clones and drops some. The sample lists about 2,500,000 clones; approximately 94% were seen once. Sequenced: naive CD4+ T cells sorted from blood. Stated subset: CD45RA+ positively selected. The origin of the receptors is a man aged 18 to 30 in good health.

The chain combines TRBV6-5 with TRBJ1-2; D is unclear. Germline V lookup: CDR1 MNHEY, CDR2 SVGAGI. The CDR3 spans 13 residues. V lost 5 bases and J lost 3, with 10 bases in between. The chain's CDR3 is CASSPSGDYGYTF. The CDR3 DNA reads TGTGCCAGCAGTCCGTCGGGAGACTATGGCTACACCTTC.

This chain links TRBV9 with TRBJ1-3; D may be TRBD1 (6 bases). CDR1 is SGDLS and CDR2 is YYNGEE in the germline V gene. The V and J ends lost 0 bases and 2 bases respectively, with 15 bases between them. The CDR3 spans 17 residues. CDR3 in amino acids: CASSVEVTGRPGNTIYF. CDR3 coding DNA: TGTGCCAGCAGCGTAGAGGTTACAGGGAGGCCTGGAAACACCATATATTTT.

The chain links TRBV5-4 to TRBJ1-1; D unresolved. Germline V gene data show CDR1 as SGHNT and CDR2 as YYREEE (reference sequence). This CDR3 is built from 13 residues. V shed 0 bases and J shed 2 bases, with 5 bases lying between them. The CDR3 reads CASSLDFNTEAFF. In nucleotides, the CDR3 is TGTGCCAGCAGCTTGGATTTCAACACTGAAGCTTTCTTT.

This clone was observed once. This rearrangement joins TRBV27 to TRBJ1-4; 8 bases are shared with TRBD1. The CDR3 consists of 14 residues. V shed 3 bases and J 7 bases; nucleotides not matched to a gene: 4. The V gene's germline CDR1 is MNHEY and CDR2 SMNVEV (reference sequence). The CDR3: CASSLTGVGEKLFF. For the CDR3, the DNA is TGTGCCAGCAGTTTGACAGGGGTTGGTGAAAAACTGTTTTTT.

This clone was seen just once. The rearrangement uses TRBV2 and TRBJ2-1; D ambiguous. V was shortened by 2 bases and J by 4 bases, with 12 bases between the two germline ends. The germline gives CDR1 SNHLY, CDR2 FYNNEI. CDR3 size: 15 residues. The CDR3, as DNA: TGTGCCAGCAGTGAACTGGGCGGCCGATACAATGAGCAGTTCTTC. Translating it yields CASSELGGRYNEQFF.

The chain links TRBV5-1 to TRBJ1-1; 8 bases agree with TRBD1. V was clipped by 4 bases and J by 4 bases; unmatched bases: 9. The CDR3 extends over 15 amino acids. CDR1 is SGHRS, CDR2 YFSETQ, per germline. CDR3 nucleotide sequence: TGCGCCAGCAGCCTTTCAGGGGGCACGGGCACTGAAGCTTTCTTT. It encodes CASSLSGGTGTEAFF. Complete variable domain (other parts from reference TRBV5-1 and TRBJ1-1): KAGVTQTPRYLIKTRGQQVTLSCSPISGHRSVSWYQQTPGQGLQFLFEYFSETQRNKGNFPGRFSGRQFSNSRSEMNVSTLELGDSALYLCASSLSGGTGTEAFFGQGTRLTVV.

CDR3 amino acids: CASSVREGVTETQYF. The CDR3 DNA is TGTGCCAGCAGCGTACGTGAGGGGGTGACGGAGACCCAGTACTTC. The chain carries TRBV9 and TRBJ2-5, with D possibly matching TRBD1 (6 bases). This CDR3 has 15 amino acids. CDR1 is SGDLS, CDR2 YYNGEE, per germline. Trimming cost V 1 base and J 5 bases, with 15 bases left between them.

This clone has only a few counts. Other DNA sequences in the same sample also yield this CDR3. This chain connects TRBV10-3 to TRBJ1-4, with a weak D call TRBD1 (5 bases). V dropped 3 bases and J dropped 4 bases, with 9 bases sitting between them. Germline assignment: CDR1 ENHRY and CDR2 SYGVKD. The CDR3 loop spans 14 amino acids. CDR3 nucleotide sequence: TGTGCCATCAGTGATTCCGGGGGTAATGAAAAACTGTTTTTT. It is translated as CAISDSGGNEKLFF.

The CDR3 loop is CSLGLEQYF. CDR3 coding DNA: TGCAGCCTCGGGCTCGAGCAGTACTTC. This chain joins TRBV29-1 and TRBJ2-5; D remains ambiguous. The DNA end favors TRBJ2-7, so the J call may be wrong. Per the germline V gene, CDR1 is SQVTM and CDR2 is ANQGSEA. The CDR3 runs to 9 residues.

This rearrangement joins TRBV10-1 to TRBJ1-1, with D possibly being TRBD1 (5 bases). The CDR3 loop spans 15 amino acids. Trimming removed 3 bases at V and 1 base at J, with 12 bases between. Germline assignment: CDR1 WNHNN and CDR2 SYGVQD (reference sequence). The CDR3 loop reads CASSDPGTGNTEAFF. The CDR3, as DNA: TGCGCCAGCAGTGATCCCGGTACAGGGAACACTGAAGCTTTCTTT.

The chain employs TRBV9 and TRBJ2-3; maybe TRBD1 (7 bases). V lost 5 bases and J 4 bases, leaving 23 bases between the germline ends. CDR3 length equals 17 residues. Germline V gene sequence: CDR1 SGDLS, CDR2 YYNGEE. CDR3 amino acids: CASSAPQGGIPPDTQYF. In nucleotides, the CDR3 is TGTGCCAGCAGTGCCCCTCAGGGGGGAATTCCTCCAGATACGCAGTATTTT. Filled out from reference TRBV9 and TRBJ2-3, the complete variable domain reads DSGVTQTPKHLITATGQRVTLRCSPRSGDLSVYWYQQSLDQGLQFLIQYYNGEERAKGNILERFSAQQFPDLHSELNLSSLELGDSALYFCASSAPQGGIPPDTQYFGPGTRLTVL.

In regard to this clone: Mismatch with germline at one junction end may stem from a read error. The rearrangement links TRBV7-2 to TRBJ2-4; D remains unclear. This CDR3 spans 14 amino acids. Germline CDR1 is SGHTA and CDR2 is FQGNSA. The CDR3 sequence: CASSLDVAKNIQYF. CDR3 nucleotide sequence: TGTGCCAGCAGTTTAGACGTAGCCAAAAACATTCAGTACTTC.

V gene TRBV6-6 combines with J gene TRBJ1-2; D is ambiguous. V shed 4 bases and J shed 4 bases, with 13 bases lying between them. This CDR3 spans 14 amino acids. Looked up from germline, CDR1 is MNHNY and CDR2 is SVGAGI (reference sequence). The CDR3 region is CASSFRREGYGYTF. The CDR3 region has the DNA TGTGCCAGCAGTTTTCGGAGGGAAGGCTATGGCTACACCTTC.

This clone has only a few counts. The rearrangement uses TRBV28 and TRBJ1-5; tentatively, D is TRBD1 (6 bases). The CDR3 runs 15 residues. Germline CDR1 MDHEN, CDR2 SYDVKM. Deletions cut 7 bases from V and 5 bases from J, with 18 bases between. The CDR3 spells CASIKTGVVHQPQHF. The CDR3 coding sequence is TGTGCCAGCATCAAGACAGGCGTGGTGCATCAGCCCCAGCATTTT.